Listed below are T cell receptor beta chains from one sample, sequenced in a study of read filtering for tumor transcriptome and immune sequencing. TCRdb re-called the reads through MiXCR, storing one row per CDR3 protein. The sample includes around 26,000 distinct CDR3 sequences, 13% to 15% of them seen just once. Sample: a population of CD138-negative cells sorted from bone marrow. The receptors derive from a donor at least 40 years old with multiple myeloma. CDR3s include the opening cysteine and the closing phenylalanine or tryptophan. Each record gives: V gene, D gene, CDR3 protein. A D gene is named only where the DNA matches it firmly.

TRBV5-1,TRBD1,CASSPGQGRIDTQYF
TRBV28,TRBD1,CASSPGQGFSFAGANVLTF
TRBV5-1,-,CASSPYAAGVNSPLHF
TRBV12-3/TRBV12-4,TRBD1,CASSSRTGRTEAFF
TRBV7-2,-,CASSFQASSADTQYF
TRBV19,-,CASSPGFVQETQYF
TRBV5-1,TRBD1,CASSLSTGDSYEQYF
TRBV30,TRBD2,CAGTSGPDTQYF
TRBV18,TRBD2,CASSGTEMGLAPYEQYF
TRBV5-4,-,CASSPGGGLAHGYTF